The present T cell receptor (beta chain) was sequenced within a study of T cells in localized non-small cell lung cancer. Broader study findings: Median detection of top 100 tumor clones in adjacent lung was roughly 61 clones. Heterogeneity remains possible, as sequencing covered one tumor region only.

With regard to this clone: Its antigen is unknown.

The protocol was immunoSEQ multiplex PCR, while the TCRdb copy is restricted to in-frame clones and leaves out a portion. The data contain over 15,000 clones, approximately 90% of them singletons. The CDR3 has 14 amino acids. Germline assignment: CDR1 SGHNT and CDR2 YYREEE (reference sequence). The ends were cut back, 4 bases at V and 8 bases at J, with 18 bases in the middle. The gene calls are TRBV5-4 and TRBJ1-1; D is possibly TRBD1 (5 bases). The material sequenced was peripheral blood, taken before any cancer treatment. The clonotype originates from a male donor at least 60 years old with stage II squamous cell lung carcinoma. CDR3 in DNA: TGTGCCAGCAGCACTCGACAGTCCCCAGGCGAAGCTTTCTTT. Protein sequence: CASSTRQSPGEAFF.